A single sample is the source of the 9 T cell receptor beta chains below, sequenced in a study of blood T cell repertoires in COVID-19. The table came from immunoSEQ multiplex PCR; TCRdb's copy has only in-frame clones and leaves some out. The table records roughly 75,000 clones, about 74% of them present only once. Source material: peripheral blood. Receptors originate from a human donor with acute or convalescent COVID-19. The donor label of this sample is uncertain.

This chain connects TRBV28 to TRBJ2-4; TRBD1 aligns across 9 bases. The CDR3 length is 14 residues. Germline V gene lookup returns CDR1 MDHEN and CDR2 SYDVKM. Germline trimming cut 7 bases from V and 2 bases from J; bases unmatched to any gene: 3. CDR3 protein: CASTGQGTKNIQYF. The CDR3 DNA is TGTGCCAGCACCGGACAGGGGACCAAAAACATTCAGTACTTC.

The chain carries TRBV3-1 (or the pseudogene TRBV3-2) and TRBJ2-1, with TRBD2 matching 10 bases. Germline loops: CDR1 LGHDT, CDR2 YNNKEL (reference sequence). V shed 3 bases, J shed 2 bases, and the junction held 4 bases outside the gene matches. The CDR3 contains 16 residues. This CDR3 reads CASSQWTSGAYNEQFF. The CDR3 DNA sequence: TGTGCCAGCAGCCAGTGGACTAGCGGAGCCTACAATGAGCAGTTCTTC.

The V and J genes are TRBV4-1 and TRBJ2-1; 11 positions agree with TRBD2. The CDR3 runs to 14 residues. J gave up 6 bases and V 5 bases, and 3 bases lay outside the gene matches. Germline V gives CDR1 MGHRA, CDR2 YSYEKL. In DNA form, the CDR3 reads TGCGCCAGCAGCTTAGCGGGAGGGAGCAATGAGCAGTTCTTC. It is translated as CASSLAGGSNEQFF.

CDR3 coding DNA: TGTGCCAGCAGCCCGGGACAGAAAGAGACCCAGTACTTC. Its translation is CASSPGQKETQYF. The J gene is TRBJ2-5, the V gene TRBV11-2; 7 bases are a match to TRBD1. Per germline, CDR1 SGHAT and CDR2 FQNNGV. This CDR3 has 13 amino acids. The trim removed 5 bases at V and 3 bases at J, leaving 3 bases unmatched. The full variable domain, completed using reference TRBV11-2 and TRBJ2-5, is EAGVAQSPRYKIIEKRQSVAFWCNPISGHATLYWYQQILGQGPKLLIQFQNNGVVDDSQLPKDRFSAERLKGVDSTLKIQPAKLEDSAVYLCASSPGQKETQYFGPGTRLLVL.

The chain recombines TRBV5-4 with TRBJ2-3; a weak D match, TRBD2 (5 bases). This CDR3 comprises 13 residues. Germline V gene data show CDR1 as SGHNT and CDR2 as YYREEE (reference sequence). The V end was cut by 0 bases, the J end by 5 bases, with 7 bases between. The DNA of the CDR3 is TGTGCCAGCAGCTTGGACGGGGAAGATACGCAGTATTTT. This sequence encodes CASSLDGEDTQYF.

The sample holds one count of this clone. The V call is TRBV10-1, the J call TRBJ2-2; 9 bases line up with TRBD2. This CDR3 has 15 amino acids. V lost 7 bases to trimming and J lost 4 bases; unmatched junction nucleotides: 7. CDR1 is WNHNN, CDR2 SYGVQD, per germline (reference sequence). CDR3 nucleotide sequence: TGCGCCAGCACGGGGCTAGCGGGGACCACCGGGGAGCTGTTTTTT. It specifies CASTGLAGTTGELFF.

The V gene is TRBV9, the J gene TRBJ1-4; 7 bases are a match to TRBD1. The CDR3 length is 14 residues. CDR1 and CDR2 from the germline V gene are SGDLS and YYNGEE. The ends lost 1 base at V and 8 bases at J; junction bases unmatched: 5. CDR3 residues: CASSVSQGGEKLFF. CDR3 DNA: TGTGCCAGCAGCGTAAGCCAGGGGGGCGAAAAACTGTTTTTT. The full variable domain, rest sourced from reference TRBV9 and TRBJ1-4, is DSGVTQTPKHLITATGQRVTLRCSPRSGDLSVYWYQQSLDQGLQFLIQYYNGEERAKGNILERFSAQQFPDLHSELNLSSLELGDSALYFCASSVSQGGEKLFFGSGTQLSVL.

V gene TRBV5-4 combines with J gene TRBJ1-4; D is perhaps TRBD1 (6 bases). Per the germline V gene, CDR1 is SGHNT and CDR2 is YYREEE (reference sequence). V dropped 1 base and J dropped 6 bases, with 10 bases sitting between them. This CDR3 comprises 14 residues. This CDR3 reads CASSLQGRDEKLFF. The CDR3 region has the DNA TGTGCCAGCAGCTTGCAGGGGCGTGATGAAAAACTGTTTTTT.

The chain employs TRBV5-6 and TRBJ1-2; 9 bases are shared with TRBD1. The CDR3 has 16 amino acids. Germline trimming cut 0 bases from V and 2 bases from J; bases unmatched to any gene: 5. Germline-derived CDR1 and CDR2 are SGHDT and YYEEEE. The CDR3 loop is CASSLARDRENYGYTF. DNA for the CDR3: TGTGCCAGCAGCTTGGCTCGGGACAGGGAGAACTATGGCTACACCTTC.